Following are 9 T cell receptor beta chains from one sample sequenced in a study of blood T cell repertoires in COVID-19. Some clones are missing from TCRdb's copy, which holds only in-frame ones; the method was immunoSEQ multiplex PCR. This sample has more than 130,000 clones, with 85% to 90% found just once. Material for sequencing was peripheral blood. These receptors originate from a woman in her thirties or forties with acute or convalescent COVID-19.

This clone was picked up one time. This chain connects TRBV7-9 to TRBJ2-7; perhaps TRBD1 as D (6 bases). V lost 0 bases and J 2 bases, leaving 8 bases between the germline ends. Germline-derived CDR1 and CDR2 are SEHNR and FQNEAQ (reference sequence). CDR3 length: 14 residues. The DNA of the CDR3 is TGTGCCAGCAGCTTAGCGGGGGCGCCCTACGAGCAGTACTTC. Translating it yields CASSLAGAPYEQYF.

This chain links TRBV30 with TRBJ1-1, with 7 nucleotides matching TRBD1. Germline lookup yields CDR1 GTSNPN and CDR2 SVGIG (reference sequence). Trimming at V came to 5 bases and at J to 7 bases, leaving 4 bases not matched to a gene. CDR3 length equals 11 residues. CDR3: CAWQGVIEAFF. The CDR3 nucleotides read TGTGCCTGGCAGGGGGTAATTGAAGCTTTCTTT.

The chain couples TRBV27 to TRBJ1-5; the D is unclear. The V end was cut by 2 bases, the J end by 2 bases, with 13 bases between. Germline V gene data show CDR1 as MNHEY and CDR2 as SMNVEV (reference sequence). This CDR3 spans 16 amino acids. The CDR3 region is CASSLMSNSRNQPQHF. The CDR3 DNA reads as TGTGCCAGCAGTTTAATGTCGAACAGCCGCAATCAGCCCCAGCATTTT.

V usage is TRBV5-8 and J usage is TRBJ2-7, with D maybe TRBD1 (5 bases). V lost 5 bases, J lost 6 bases, and 21 bases lay in between. CDR1 is SGHTS, CDR2 YDEGEE, per germline. The CDR3 has 15 residues. The CDR3 coding sequence is TGTGCCAGCAGTTCCTGGGGCCGCGAAATGGGCGAGCAGTACTTC. Its translation is CASSSWGREMGEQYF.

This clone was counted once. The chain employs TRBV7-2 and TRBJ1-1; no clear D gene. The germline gives CDR1 SGHTA, CDR2 FQGNSA. V was pared by 4 bases and J by 0 bases, with 9 bases between. CDR3 length: 14 amino acids. CDR3 region: CASSSALVNTEAFF. The CDR3 DNA reads as TGTGCCAGCAGCTCCGCATTAGTGAACACTGAAGCTTTCTTT.

The V and J genes are TRBV5-1 and TRBJ2-3, with 8 bases lining up with TRBD2. V was clipped by 2 bases and J by 2 bases; unmatched bases: 7. In germline, CDR1 is SGHRS, CDR2 YFSETQ. This CDR3 spans 16 amino acids. The CDR3 DNA sequence: TGCGCCAGCAGCTTAGGACTAGCAACTTTCACAGATACGCAGTATTTT. Its protein is CASSLGLATFTDTQYF.

The chain has TRBV5-1 and TRBJ2-7; TRBD2 might be the D (5 bases). Germline assignment: CDR1 SGHRS and CDR2 YFSETQ. V was clipped by 3 bases and J by 5 bases, with 18 bases between them. The CDR3 has 15 amino acids. CDR3 DNA: TGCGCCAGCAGCTGGGCGCCGGGGAGCATCGACGAGCAGTACTTC. It specifies CASSWAPGSIDEQYF. Variable domain in full (rest from reference TRBV5-1 and TRBJ2-7): KAGVTQTPRYLIKTRGQQVTLSCSPISGHRSVSWYQQTPGQGLQFLFEYFSETQRNKGNFPGRFSGRQFSNSRSEMNVSTLELGDSALYLCASSWAPGSIDEQYFGPGTRLTVT.

The chain has TRBV25-1 and TRBJ2-7; 7 bases match TRBD1. The CDR3 runs to 14 residues. Germline V gene sequence: CDR1 MGHDK, CDR2 SYGVNS. Germline trimming cut 4 bases from V and 1 base from J; bases unmatched to any gene: 4. CDR3 sequence reads: CASSAWGQSYEQYF. Here the CDR3 DNA reads TGTGCCAGCAGTGCCTGGGGACAGTCCTACGAGCAGTACTTC.

This chain joins TRBV12-3 or TRBV12-4 and TRBJ1-2; D unclear. CDR3 size: 11 residues. The V end lost 5 bases, the J end lost 11 bases, and 12 bases lay between the germline ends. As DNA, the CDR3 is TGTGCCAGCAGTCCCCTTTCCCGGTACACCTTC. It yields the protein CASSPLSRYTF.